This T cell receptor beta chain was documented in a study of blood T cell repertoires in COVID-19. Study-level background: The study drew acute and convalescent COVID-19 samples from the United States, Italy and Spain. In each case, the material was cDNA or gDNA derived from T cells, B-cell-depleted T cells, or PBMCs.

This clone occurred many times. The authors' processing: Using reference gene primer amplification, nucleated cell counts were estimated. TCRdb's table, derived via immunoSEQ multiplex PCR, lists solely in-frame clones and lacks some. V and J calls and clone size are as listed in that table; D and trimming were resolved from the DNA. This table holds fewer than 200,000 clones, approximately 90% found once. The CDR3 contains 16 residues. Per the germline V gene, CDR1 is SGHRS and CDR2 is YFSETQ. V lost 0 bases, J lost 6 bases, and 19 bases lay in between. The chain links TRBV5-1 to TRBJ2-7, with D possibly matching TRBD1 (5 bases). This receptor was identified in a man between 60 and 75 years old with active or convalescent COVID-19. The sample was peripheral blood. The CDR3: CASSLALQGARGEQYF. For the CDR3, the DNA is TGCGCCAGCAGCTTGGCCTTGCAAGGGGCAAGAGGCGAGCAGTACTTC. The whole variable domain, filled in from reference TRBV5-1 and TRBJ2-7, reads KAGVTQTPRYLIKTRGQQVTLSCSPISGHRSVSWYQQTPGQGLQFLFEYFSETQRNKGNFPGRFSGRQFSNSRSEMNVSTLELGDSALYLCASSLALQGARGEQYFGPGTRLTVT.